Sequencing of this TCR beta chain was carried out in a study of shared clonotypes between healthy human individuals. J lost 0 bases, V lost 5 bases, and 5 bases had no gene match. The CDR3 spans 16 residues. Germline V gene lookup returns CDR1 SGHTA and CDR2 FQGTGA. Whole-study results and caveats: Relative to their counterparts shared across all four donors, non-shared clonotypes exhibited diminished generation probabilities.

Original data processing: ImmunoSEQ output held junction-only sequences without quality scores, so filtering differed. Sequencing used immunoSEQ multiplex PCR; TCRdb keeps in-frame clones, though not all of them. Clone size and the V and J calls come from that table; the DNA yielded D and trimming. The repertoire holds some 2.3 million clones, with 93% as singletons. On this clone: Its antigen is currently unknown.

The healthy adult donors were HIV-negative and reported no recent acute infections or vaccinations. The TCR originated in a man younger than 35 in good health. Some clones in this sample may be carry-over from other donors' samples. Sequencing used naive CD4+ T cells from PBMCs. Described subset: CD45RA+ positively selected. The V gene is TRBV7-3, the J gene TRBJ2-3; 10 positions match TRBD2. The CDR3 DNA reads as TGTGCCAGCAGCCCGACTAGCGGGTCGAGCACAGATACGCAGTATTTT. Translated, it gives CASSPTSGSSTDTQYF.